This TCR beta chain was sequenced for a study of control samples from healthy donors and cancer patients. The method was immunoSEQ multiplex PCR; TCRdb's version includes in-frame clones alone and lacks a portion of them. This table holds about 190,000 clones, about 93% found once. Trimming took off 1 base at V and 5 bases at J, with 16 bases between the two ends. This CDR3 comprises 17 residues. The germline V gene has CDR1 KGHDR and CDR2 SFDVKD. The receptor's source is a young man in good health. Specimen: blood. V and J are TRBV24-1 and TRBJ2-2; D could derive from TRBD1 or TRBD2 (6 bases each). The CDR3 loop reads CATSDLGPRGGTGELFF. Written as DNA, the CDR3 is TGTGCCACCAGTGATTTAGGGCCCAGAGGGGGGACCGGGGAGCTGTTTTTT.